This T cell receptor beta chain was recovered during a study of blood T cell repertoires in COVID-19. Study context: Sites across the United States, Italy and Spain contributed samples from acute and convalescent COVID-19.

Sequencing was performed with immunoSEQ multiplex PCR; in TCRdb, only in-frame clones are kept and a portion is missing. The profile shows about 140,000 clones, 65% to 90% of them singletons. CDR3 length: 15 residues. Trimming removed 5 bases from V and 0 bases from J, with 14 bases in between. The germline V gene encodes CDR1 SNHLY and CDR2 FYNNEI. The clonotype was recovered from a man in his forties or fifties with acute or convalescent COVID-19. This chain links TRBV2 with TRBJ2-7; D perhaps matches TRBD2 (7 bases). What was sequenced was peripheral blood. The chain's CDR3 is CASSLEGGISYEQYF. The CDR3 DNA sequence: TGTGCCAGCAGTCTAGAGGGGGGGATCTCCTACGAGCAGTACTTC.